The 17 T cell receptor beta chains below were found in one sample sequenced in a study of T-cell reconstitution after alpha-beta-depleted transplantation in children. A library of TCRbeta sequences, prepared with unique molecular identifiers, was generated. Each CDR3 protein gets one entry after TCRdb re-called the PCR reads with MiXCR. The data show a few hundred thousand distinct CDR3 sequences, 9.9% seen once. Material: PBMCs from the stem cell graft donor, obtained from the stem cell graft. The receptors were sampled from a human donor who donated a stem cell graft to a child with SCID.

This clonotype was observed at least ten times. The chain's CDR3 is CASSANEMYEQYF. The CDR3 DNA follows: TGTGCCAGCAGCGCCAACGAGATGTACGAGCAGTACTTC. The rearrangement uses TRBV7-6 and TRBJ2-7; D is ambiguous. CDR3 length: 13 amino acids. The V and J ends lost 5 bases and 4 bases respectively, with 12 bases between them. Germline-derived CDR1 and CDR2 are SGHVS and FNYEAQ.

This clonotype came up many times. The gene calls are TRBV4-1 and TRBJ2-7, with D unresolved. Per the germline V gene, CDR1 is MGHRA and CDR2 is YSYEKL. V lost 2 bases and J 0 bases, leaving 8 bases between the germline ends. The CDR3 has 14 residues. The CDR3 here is CASSQRRSSYEQYF. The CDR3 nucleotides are TGCGCCAGCAGCCAAAGGCGGAGCTCCTACGAGCAGTACTTC.

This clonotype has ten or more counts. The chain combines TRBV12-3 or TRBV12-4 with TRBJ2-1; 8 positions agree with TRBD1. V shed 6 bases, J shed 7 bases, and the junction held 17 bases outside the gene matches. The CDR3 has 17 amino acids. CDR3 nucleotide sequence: TGTGCCAGCAGGCCCCGACAGGGGATACCTGACATAAATGAGCAGTTCTTC. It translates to CASRPRQGIPDINEQFF.

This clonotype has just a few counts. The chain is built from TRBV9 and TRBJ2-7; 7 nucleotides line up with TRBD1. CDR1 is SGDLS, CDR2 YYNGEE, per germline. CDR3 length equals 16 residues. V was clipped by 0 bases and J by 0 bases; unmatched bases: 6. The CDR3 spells CASSVDGQDSSYEQYF. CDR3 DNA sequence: TGTGCCAGCAGCGTAGATGGACAGGACAGCTCCTACGAGCAGTACTTC.

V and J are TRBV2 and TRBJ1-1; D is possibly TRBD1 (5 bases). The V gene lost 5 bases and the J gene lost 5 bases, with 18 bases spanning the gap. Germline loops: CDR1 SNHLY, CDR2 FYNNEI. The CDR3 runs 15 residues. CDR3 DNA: TGTGCCAGCAGTACCGACGGGGGAGCAAAAACTGAAGCTTTCTTT. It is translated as CASSTDGGAKTEAFF. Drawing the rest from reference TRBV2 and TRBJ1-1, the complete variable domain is EPEVTQTPSHQVTQMGQEVILRCVPISNHLYFYWYRQILGQKVEFLVSFYNNEISEKSEIFDDQFSVERPDGSNFTLKIRSTKLEDSAMYFCASSTDGGAKTEAFFGQGTRLTVV.

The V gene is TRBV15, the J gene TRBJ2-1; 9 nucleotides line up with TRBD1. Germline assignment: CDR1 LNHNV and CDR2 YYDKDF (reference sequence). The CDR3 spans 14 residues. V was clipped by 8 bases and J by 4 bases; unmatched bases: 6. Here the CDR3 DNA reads TGTGCCACCGCCCCGGACAGGGGTTACAATGAGCAGTTCTTC. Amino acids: CATAPDRGYNEQFF.

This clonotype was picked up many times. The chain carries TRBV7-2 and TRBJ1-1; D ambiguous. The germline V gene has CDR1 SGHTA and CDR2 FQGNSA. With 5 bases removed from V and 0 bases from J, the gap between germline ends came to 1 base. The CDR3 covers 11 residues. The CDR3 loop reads CASSVNTEAFF. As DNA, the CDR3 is TGTGCCAGCAGCGTGAACACTGAAGCTTTCTTT.

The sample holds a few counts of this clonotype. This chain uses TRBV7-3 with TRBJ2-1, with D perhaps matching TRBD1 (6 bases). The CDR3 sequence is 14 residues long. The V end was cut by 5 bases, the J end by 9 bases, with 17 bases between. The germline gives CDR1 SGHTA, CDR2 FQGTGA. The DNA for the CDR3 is TGTGCCAGCAGCACCGGGACACCTCTCGGTGAGCAGTTCTTC. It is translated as CASSTGTPLGEQFF.

The CDR3 DNA is TGTGCCAGCAGTGATGGGCAGGGGGTGGTTGAAAAACTGTTTTTT. It codes for CASSDGQGVVEKLFF. The V and J genes are TRBV25-1 and TRBJ1-4; 7 bases map to TRBD1. The germline V gene encodes CDR1 MGHDK and CDR2 SYGVNS. This CDR3 spans 15 amino acids. V lost 3 bases, J lost 7 bases, and 8 bases stayed unmatched.

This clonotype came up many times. The CDR3 sequence: CASSLTPGGFLNEQFF. The CDR3, as DNA: TGTGCCAGCAGCTTAACCCCCGGGGGATTTCTCAATGAGCAGTTCTTC. V gene TRBV7-3 combines with J gene TRBJ2-1, with D possibly matching TRBD2 (6 bases). Germline V gene data show CDR1 as SGHTA and CDR2 as FQGTGA. Trimming pared 0 bases from V and 6 bases from J, leaving 15 bases between. This CDR3 spans 16 amino acids. Full variable domain (outside the CDR3, taken from reference TRBV7-3 and TRBJ2-1): GAGVSQTPSNKVTEKGKYVELRCDPISGHTALYWYRQSLGQGPEFLIYFQGTGAADDSGLPNDRFFAVRPEGSVSTLKIQRTERGDSAVYLCASSLTPGGFLNEQFFGPGTRLTVL.

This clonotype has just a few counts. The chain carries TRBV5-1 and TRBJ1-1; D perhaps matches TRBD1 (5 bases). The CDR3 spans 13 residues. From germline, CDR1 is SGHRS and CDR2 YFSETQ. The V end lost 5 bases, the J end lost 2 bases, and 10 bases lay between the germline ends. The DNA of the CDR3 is TGCGCCAGCAGGGAAGGGGTTAACACTGAAGCTTTCTTT. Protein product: CASREGVNTEAFF. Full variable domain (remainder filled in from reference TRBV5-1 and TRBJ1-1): KAGVTQTPRYLIKTRGQQVTLSCSPISGHRSVSWYQQTPGQGLQFLFEYFSETQRNKGNFPGRFSGRQFSNSRSEMNVSTLELGDSALYLCASREGVNTEAFFGQGTRLTVV.

The DNA for the CDR3 is TGTGCCAGCACCCCGAGGAGGGTCCTAGCTGCTAGCACAGATACGCAGTATTTT. Translated, it gives CASTPRRVLAASTDTQYF. This sequence joins TRBV6-1 and TRBJ2-3; possibly TRBD2 for D (6 bases). The CDR3 runs to 18 residues. Germline values: CDR1 MNHNS, CDR2 SASEGT. The V gene lost 7 bases and the J gene lost 0 bases, with 23 bases spanning the gap.

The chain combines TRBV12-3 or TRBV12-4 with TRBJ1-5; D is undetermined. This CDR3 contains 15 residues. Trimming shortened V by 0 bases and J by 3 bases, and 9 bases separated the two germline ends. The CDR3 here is CASSLAWQANQPQHF. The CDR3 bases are TGTGCCAGCAGTTTAGCTTGGCAGGCCAATCAGCCCCAGCATTTT.

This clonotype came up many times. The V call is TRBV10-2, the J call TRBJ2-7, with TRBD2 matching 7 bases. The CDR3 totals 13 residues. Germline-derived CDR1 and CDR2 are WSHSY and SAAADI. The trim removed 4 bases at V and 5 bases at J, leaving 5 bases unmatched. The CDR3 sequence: CASSVRGTHEQYF. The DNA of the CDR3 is TGCGCCAGCAGTGTGCGGGGGACGCACGAGCAGTACTTC.

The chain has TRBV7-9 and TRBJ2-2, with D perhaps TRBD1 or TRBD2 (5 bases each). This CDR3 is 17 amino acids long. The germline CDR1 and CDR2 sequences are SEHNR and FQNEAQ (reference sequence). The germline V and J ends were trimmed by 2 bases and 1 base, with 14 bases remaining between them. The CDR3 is CASSLNVGTGNTGELFF. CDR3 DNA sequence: TGTGCCAGCAGCTTAAATGTTGGGACGGGGAACACCGGGGAGCTGTTTTTT. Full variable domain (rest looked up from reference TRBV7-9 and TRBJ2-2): DTGVSQNPRHKITKRGQNVTFRCDPISEHNRLYWYRQTLGQGPEFLTYFQNEAQLEKSRLLSDRFSAERPKGSFSTLEIQRTEQGDSAMYLCASSLNVGTGNTGELFFGEGSRLTVL.

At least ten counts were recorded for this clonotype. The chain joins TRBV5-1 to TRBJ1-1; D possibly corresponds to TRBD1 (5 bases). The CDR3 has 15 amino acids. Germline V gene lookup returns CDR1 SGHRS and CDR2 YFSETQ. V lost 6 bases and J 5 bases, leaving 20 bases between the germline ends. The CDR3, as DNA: TGCGCCAGCACCTCAATTGGGGGGATGAGGACTGAAGCTTTCTTT. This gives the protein CASTSIGGMRTEAFF. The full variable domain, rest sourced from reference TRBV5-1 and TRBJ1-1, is KAGVTQTPRYLIKTRGQQVTLSCSPISGHRSVSWYQQTPGQGLQFLFEYFSETQRNKGNFPGRFSGRQFSNSRSEMNVSTLELGDSALYLCASTSIGGMRTEAFFGQGTRLTVV.

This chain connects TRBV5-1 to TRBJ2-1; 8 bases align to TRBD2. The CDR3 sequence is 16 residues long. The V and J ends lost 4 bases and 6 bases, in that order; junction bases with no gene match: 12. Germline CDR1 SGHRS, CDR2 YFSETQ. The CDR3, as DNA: TGCGCCAGCAGCCTAGCTCCGGGACTAGTGGCCAATGAGCAGTTCTTC. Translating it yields CASSLAPGLVANEQFF.